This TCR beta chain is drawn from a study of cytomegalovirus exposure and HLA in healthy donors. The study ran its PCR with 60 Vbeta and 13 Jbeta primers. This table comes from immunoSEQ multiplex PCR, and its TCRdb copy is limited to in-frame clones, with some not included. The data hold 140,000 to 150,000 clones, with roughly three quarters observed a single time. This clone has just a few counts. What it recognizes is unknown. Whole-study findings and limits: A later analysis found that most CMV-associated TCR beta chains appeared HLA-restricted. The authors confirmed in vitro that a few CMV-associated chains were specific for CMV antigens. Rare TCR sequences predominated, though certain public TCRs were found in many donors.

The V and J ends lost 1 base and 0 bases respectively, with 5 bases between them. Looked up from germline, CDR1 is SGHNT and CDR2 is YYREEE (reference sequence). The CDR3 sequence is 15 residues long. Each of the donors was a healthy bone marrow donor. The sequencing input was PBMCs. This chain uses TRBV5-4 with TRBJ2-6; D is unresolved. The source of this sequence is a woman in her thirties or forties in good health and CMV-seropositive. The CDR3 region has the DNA TGTGCCAGCAGCTTGTACGGCTCTGGGGCCAACGTCCTGACTTTC. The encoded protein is CASSLYGSGANVLTF.